This T cell receptor (beta chain) derives from a study of CD8+ T cells in alopecia areata. Study in general: After 6 to 18 months of tofacitinib, follow-up continued 6 months off drug. Study outcomes and limitations: Greater clonality was observed in lesional scalp samples, especially alopecia totalis/universalis, versus normal scalp. Among the top 100, expanded CD8+ clones, as well as scalp clonality, were significantly decreased by tofacitinib.

With respect to this clone: Its cognate antigen is unknown.

cDNA prepared by RNA extraction and subsequent reverse transcription served as the template for sequencing. Only in-frame clones appear in the TCRdb table, and some are missing; sequencing was by immunoSEQ multiplex PCR. The profile shows roughly 190,000 clones, around 64% of them singletons. As for treatment: oral pan-JAK inhibitor, 5-10 mg twice daily. A FACSAria was used to sort CD4+ and CD8+ T cells. These cells came from PBMCs. This CDR3 has 13 amino acids. Trimming cost V 0 bases and J 4 bases, with 8 bases left between them. Germline CDR1 and CDR2: SGDLS and YYNGEE. V usage is TRBV9 and J usage is TRBJ2-7; tentatively, D is TRBD2 (5 bases). The starting material was CD4+ T cells sorted from blood, obtained at week 49, from a patient treated with tofacitinib. The sequence came from a human donor with alopecia areata. CDR3 amino acids: CASSVAEGYEQYF. The CDR3 coding sequence is TGTGCCAGCAGCGTAGCAGAGGGATACGAGCAGTACTTC.